The sequence of this T cell receptor beta chain was determined in a study of PD-L1 blockade in urothelial cancer. This clone was counted only a few times. Assay used: immunoSEQ multiplex PCR; TCRdb lists only in-frame clones, some missing. The data hold 60,000 or so clones, with about 86% observed a single time. The time point here: pretreatment peripheral blood. The sample consisted of PBMCs, taken around atezolizumab (anti-PD-L1) treatment. The TCR sequence derives from a man between 65 and 80 years old with urothelial cancer.

The CDR3 nucleotides read TGTGCCAGCAGTTACTCCAGGGGTGGCTACACCTTC. Protein: CASSYSRGGYTF. The chain links TRBV6-6 to TRBJ1-2, with a possible D match to TRBD1 (6 bases). CDR3 length equals 12 residues. Trimming pared 0 bases from V and 7 bases from J, leaving 6 bases between. CDR1 is MNHNY and CDR2 is SVGAGI in the germline V gene (reference sequence).